This entry lists 32 T cell receptor beta chains sequenced from one sample in a study of cytomegalovirus exposure and HLA in healthy donors. PCR employed 60 Vbeta and 13 Jbeta primers. Assay used: immunoSEQ multiplex PCR; TCRdb lists only in-frame clones, some missing. This table has around 100,000 clones, 76% appearing once. Sequencing was carried out using PBMCs. These TCRs come from a woman between 45 and 65 years old in good health and CMV-seropositive.

The J gene is TRBJ2-5, the V gene TRBV4-1; weak D call: TRBD2 (5 bases). V lost 0 bases, J lost 2 bases, and 10 bases lay in between. CDR3 size: 15 residues. The germline V gene encodes CDR1 MGHRA and CDR2 YSYEKL. This CDR3 is CASSQDPGSQETQYF. The CDR3, as DNA: TGCGCCAGCAGCCAAGACCCGGGGTCACAAGAGACCCAGTACTTC.

The genes are TRBV2 and TRBJ1-1, with 9 bases that match TRBD1. This CDR3 is built from 12 residues. Germline loops: CDR1 SNHLY, CDR2 FYNNEI. CDR3 loop: CASTGGGTEAFF. The CDR3 bases are TGTGCGTCGACAGGGGGAGGGACTGAAGCTTTCTTT.

This rearrangement joins TRBV9 to TRBJ2-1; 12 bases agree with TRBD2. This CDR3 is 19 amino acids long. The germline gives CDR1 SGDLS, CDR2 YYNGEE. After removal of 4 bases from V and 0 bases from J, the junction contained 11 bases not matched to a gene. The CDR3 region has the DNA TGTGCCAGCAGCCCCTGGACTAGCGGGACCCTAAGCTCCTACAATGAGCAGTTCTTC. It codes for CASSPWTSGTLSSYNEQFF.

This chain links TRBV5-5 with TRBJ2-3, with 10 bases aligning to TRBD2. The length of the CDR3 is 17 residues. Germline loops: CDR1 SGHKS, CDR2 YYEKEE (reference sequence). V lost 0 bases, J lost 5 bases, and 9 bases stayed unmatched. The DNA for the CDR3 is TGTGCCAGCAGCTTGGAGGCACTACTAGCGGGGCAAGATACGCAGTATTTT. Encoded protein: CASSLEALLAGQDTQYF. Full variable domain (rest looked up from reference TRBV5-5 and TRBJ2-3): DAGVTQSPTHLIKTRGQQVTLRCSPISGHKSVSWYQQVLGQGPQFIFQYYEKEERGRGNFPDRFSARQFPNYSSELNVNALLLGDSALYLCASSLEALLAGQDTQYFGPGTRLTVL.

The V and J genes are TRBV5-6 and TRBJ1-6; 7 bases agree with TRBD1. CDR1 SGHDT and CDR2 YYEEEE come from the germline V gene. Losses at the gene ends were 0 bases for V and 13 bases for J; bases not matched to a gene: 10. The CDR3 consists of 15 residues. The chain's CDR3 is CASSLEGAGKLPLHF. The CDR3, as DNA: TGTGCCAGCAGCTTGGAGGGGGCAGGGAAGTTGCCCCTCCACTTT. The whole variable domain, filled in from reference TRBV5-6 and TRBJ1-6, reads DAGVTQSPTHLIKTRGQQVTLRCSPKSGHDTVSWYQQALGQGPQFIFQYYEEEERQRGNFPDRFSGHQFPNYSSELNVNALLLGDSALYLCASSLEGAGKLPLHFGNGTRLTVT.

The V and J genes are TRBV2 and TRBJ2-5; 7 positions match TRBD2. V trimming: 6 bases; J trimming: 0 bases; junction bases outside the gene matches: 10. Germline CDR1 and CDR2: SNHLY and FYNNEI. The CDR3 totals 16 residues. The CDR3 DNA reads TGTGCCAGCAGACCTCCCGGACTAGGCTACCAAGAGACCCAGTACTTC. It specifies CASRPPGLGYQETQYF.

V usage is TRBV9 and J usage is TRBJ2-7; TRBD1 might be the D (5 bases). This CDR3 is built from 16 residues. The V end was cut by 4 bases, the J end by 0 bases, with 17 bases between. CDR1 and CDR2 (germline): SGDLS, YYNGEE. CDR3 region: CASSLGHDKTSYEQYF. In nucleotides, the CDR3 is TGTGCCAGCAGCCTTGGACACGACAAAACCTCCTACGAGCAGTACTTC.

This chain uses TRBV30 with TRBJ2-5; 8 bases align to TRBD2. Looked up from germline, CDR1 is GTSNPN and CDR2 is SVGIG (reference sequence). The junction had 4 bases not matched to a gene; V was cut back by 2 bases and J by 11 bases. This CDR3 has 11 residues. The CDR3 sequence: CAWSQAGEQYF. For the CDR3, the DNA is TGTGCCTGGAGTCAAGCGGGGGAGCAGTACTTC.

J is TRBJ2-7 and V is TRBV10-3; D is unclear. Germline CDR1 reads ENHRY; CDR2 reads SYGVKD. V lost 7 bases, J lost 1 base, and 5 bases lay in between. The CDR3 is 11 residues long. The CDR3 protein is CAIMESYEQYF. CDR3 nucleotides: TGTGCCATCATGGAGTCCTACGAGCAGTACTTC.

The CDR3 bases are TGTGCCAGCAGCTTAGCGTCAGTAAACACTGAAGCTTTCTTT. Its protein product is CASSLASVNTEAFF. V is TRBV7-6 and J is TRBJ1-1; D unresolved. The CDR3 runs to 14 residues. With 0 bases removed from V and 2 bases from J, the gap between germline ends came to 7 bases. Per germline, CDR1 SGHVS and CDR2 FNYEAQ.

The chain combines TRBV19 with TRBJ1-1; possible D gene TRBD1, 5 bases. Trimming pared 3 bases from V and 4 bases from J, leaving 9 bases between. The CDR3 covers 13 residues. Germline CDR1 LNHDA, CDR2 SQIVND (reference sequence). CDR3 amino acids: CASSIGGSTEAFF. CDR3 bases: TGTGCCAGTAGTATCGGGGGATCCACTGAAGCTTTCTTT.

The chain recombines TRBV4-1 with TRBJ1-5; tentatively, D is TRBD1 (6 bases). Germline CDR1 is MGHRA and CDR2 is YSYEKL. The CDR3 length is 15 residues. V lost 4 bases and J 6 bases, leaving 16 bases between the germline ends. The CDR3: CASSRGQGKGQPQHF. CDR3 nucleotide sequence: TGCGCCAGCAGCCGGGGACAAGGCAAAGGTCAGCCCCAGCATTTT.

In this sample, this clone turned up a few times. V and J are TRBV30 and TRBJ2-7, with a weak D call TRBD1 (6 bases). CDR3 length: 13 residues. CDR1 GTSNPN and CDR2 SVGIG come from the germline V gene (reference sequence). Trimming pared 0 bases from V and 6 bases from J, leaving 12 bases between. CDR3 residues: CAWSVAGAGEQYF. The CDR3 DNA follows: TGTGCCTGGAGTGTGGCAGGGGCTGGCGAGCAGTACTTC.

Only a few counts were recorded for this clone. This chain connects TRBV11-1 to TRBJ1-1; no reliable D call. V lost 2 bases to trimming and J lost 5 bases, with 9 bases between them. The CDR3 sequence is 13 residues long. Germline V gene sequence: CDR1 SGHAT, CDR2 FQDESV (reference sequence). In nucleotides, the CDR3 is TGTGCCAGCAGCTTATATAGGGAGACTGAAGCTTTCTTT. Amino acids: CASSLYRETEAFF.

The rearrangement links TRBV2 to TRBJ2-3; a weak D match, TRBD1 (6 bases). The CDR3 is made up of 14 amino acids. Trimming removed 2 bases at V and 2 bases at J, with 8 bases between. The germline V gene encodes CDR1 SNHLY and CDR2 FYNNEI. The CDR3 region is CASSERGHTDTQYF. CDR3 DNA: TGTGCCAGCAGTGAAAGGGGACACACAGATACGCAGTATTTT.

This clone appeared a single time. The chain recombines TRBV30 with TRBJ2-1, with a tentative D call TRBD1 (6 bases). This CDR3 is built from 13 residues. Germline V gene sequence: CDR1 GTSNPN, CDR2 SVGIG (reference sequence). V shed 4 bases and J shed 6 bases, with 13 bases lying between them. In DNA form, the CDR3 reads TGTGCCTGGACCCCAGGGGCTCGCAATGAGCAGTTCTTC. Protein sequence: CAWTPGARNEQFF. Full variable domain (missing parts from reference TRBV30 and TRBJ2-1): SQTIHQWPATLVQPVGSPLSLECTVEGTSNPNLYWYRQAAGRGLQLLFYSVGIGQISSEVPQNLSASRPQDRQFILSSKKLLLSDSGFYLCAWTPGARNEQFFGPGTRLTVL.

The rearrangement uses TRBV7-3 and TRBJ2-3; D perhaps matches TRBD2 (5 bases). V lost 2 bases, J lost 2 bases, and 11 bases lay in between. CDR3 length equals 15 residues. The germline CDR1 and CDR2 sequences are SGHTA and FQGTGA. The CDR3 protein is CASSLAGSLTDTQYF. CDR3 nucleotides: TGTGCCAGCAGCTTAGCTGGGAGCCTCACAGATACGCAGTATTTT.

The chain couples TRBV7-9 to TRBJ1-1, with D uncertain. Trimming stripped 4 bases from V and 0 bases from J, with 6 bases between. This CDR3 has 13 residues. CDR1 and CDR2 from the germline V gene are SEHNR and FQNEAQ (reference sequence). CDR3 nucleotides: TGTGCCAGCAGCTCAGGAATGAACACTGAAGCTTTCTTT. It codes for CASSSGMNTEAFF.

The chain links TRBV19 to TRBJ1-1; D is unresolved. Per germline, CDR1 LNHDA and CDR2 SQIVND (reference sequence). This CDR3 is 14 amino acids long. Trimming shortened V by 1 base and J by 4 bases, and 10 bases separated the two germline ends. The CDR3: CASSIVGRGTEAFF. The CDR3 DNA reads as TGTGCCAGTAGTATAGTGGGTCGGGGCACTGAAGCTTTCTTT. Full variable domain (rest looked up from reference TRBV19 and TRBJ1-1): DGGITQSPKYLFRKEGQNVTLSCEQNLNHDAMYWYRQDPGQGLRLIYYSQIVNDFQKGDIAEGYSVSREKKESFPLTVTSAQKNPTAFYLCASSIVGRGTEAFFGQGTRLTVV.

This chain connects TRBV2 to TRBJ2-4, with a possible D match to TRBD1 (6 bases). V lost 6 bases to trimming and J lost 0 bases, with 15 bases between them. Germline assignment: CDR1 SNHLY and CDR2 FYNNEI. This CDR3 has 16 residues. CDR3 nucleotides: TGTGCCAGCAGGGAATTTGGACAGCTAGCCAAAAACATTCAGTACTTC. It translates to CASREFGQLAKNIQYF.

In this sample, this clone turned up a few times. The chain employs TRBV2 and TRBJ2-5; D call uncertain. Looked up from germline, CDR1 is SNHLY and CDR2 is FYNNEI. Trimming took off 10 bases at V and 4 bases at J, with 16 bases between the two ends. This CDR3 region has 13 residues. The CDR3 DNA is TGTGCCACCTCTCTCCAGCGAGCAGAGACCCAGTACTTC. Its translation is CATSLQRAETQYF.

The chain couples TRBV9 to TRBJ2-7; 9 positions match TRBD2. Trimming at V came to 0 bases and at J to 7 bases, leaving 17 bases not matched to a gene. This CDR3 is 18 amino acids long. CDR1 is SGDLS, CDR2 YYNGEE, per germline. This chain's CDR3 is CASSVGLAGSQITGEQYF. CDR3 DNA: TGTGCCAGCAGCGTAGGCCTAGCGGGAAGCCAAATTACGGGTGAGCAGTACTTC.

The chain recombines TRBV6-4 with TRBJ1-2, with D maybe TRBD1 (5 bases). V was pared by 0 bases and J by 2 bases, with 10 bases between. The CDR3 is 15 residues long. The germline gives CDR1 MRHNA, CDR2 SNTAGT. The CDR3 bases are TGTGCCAGCAGTGACTCTCCGGCAGGGAACTATGGCTACACCTTC. Translating it yields CASSDSPAGNYGYTF.

This clone has just one count. The chain joins TRBV7-2 to TRBJ1-6; 7 nucleotides agree with TRBD1. The germline V gene encodes CDR1 SGHTA and CDR2 FQGNSA. After removal of 5 bases from V and 3 bases from J, the junction contained 7 bases not matched to a gene. This CDR3 has 16 amino acids. As DNA, the CDR3 is TGTGCCAGCAGCCTAGGCGACAGGGACTATAATTCACCCCTCCACTTT. As protein: CASSLGDRDYNSPLHF.

The chain has TRBV7-9 and TRBJ2-7; D is unclear. The length of the CDR3 is 13 residues. With 6 bases removed from V and 3 bases from J, the gap between germline ends came to 12 bases. Germline V lookup: CDR1 SEHNR, CDR2 FQNEAQ (reference sequence). CDR3 residues: CASSPGSVYEQYF. CDR3 DNA sequence: TGTGCCAGCAGTCCTGGCAGCGTCTACGAGCAGTACTTC.

The chain employs TRBV27 and TRBJ1-5; 7 bases line up with TRBD1. Trimming took 6 bases from V and 3 from J; bases not matched to a gene: 11. The germline V gene encodes CDR1 MNHEY and CDR2 SMNVEV (reference sequence). There are 16 residues in the CDR3. CDR3 sequence (DNA): TGTGCCAGCAGCCCGTATGAGGGGGCACTCAATCAGCCCCAGCATTTT. This gives the protein CASSPYEGALNQPQHF.

The chain couples TRBV5-1 to TRBJ2-1; 13 bases fit TRBD2. Trimming took 0 bases from V and 4 from J; bases not matched to a gene: 4. This CDR3 comprises 17 residues. Looked up from germline, CDR1 is SGHRS and CDR2 is YFSETQ. The CDR3: CASSLAGLAGVYNEQFF. DNA of the CDR3: TGCGCCAGCAGCTTGGCCGGACTAGCGGGAGTTTACAATGAGCAGTTCTTC. Combining the CDR3 with reference TRBV5-1 and TRBJ2-1 gives the whole variable domain KAGVTQTPRYLIKTRGQQVTLSCSPISGHRSVSWYQQTPGQGLQFLFEYFSETQRNKGNFPGRFSGRQFSNSRSEMNVSTLELGDSALYLCASSLAGLAGVYNEQFFGPGTRLTVL.

The rearrangement links TRBV4-1 to TRBJ1-6; D not resolved. The germline CDR1 and CDR2 sequences are MGHRA and YSYEKL. CDR3 size: 17 residues. With 0 bases removed from V and 0 bases from J, the gap between germline ends came to 9 bases. CDR3 DNA sequence: TGCGCCAGCAGCCAAGAAGTCCCCGGCTCCTATAATTCACCCCTCCACTTT. Protein product: CASSQEVPGSYNSPLHF.

The chain is built from TRBV7-3 and TRBJ1-6; D uncertain. Per the germline V gene, CDR1 is SGHTA and CDR2 is FQGTGA. V was shortened by 2 bases and J by 7 bases, with 12 bases between the two germline ends. This CDR3 is 15 amino acids long. Here the CDR3 reads CASSLGGLENSPLHF. For the CDR3, the DNA is TGTGCCAGCAGCTTAGGCGGCCTTGAGAATTCACCCCTCCACTTT.

The J gene is TRBJ1-1, the V gene TRBV4-1; TRBD1 aligns across 9 bases. Germline loops: CDR1 MGHRA, CDR2 YSYEKL. This CDR3 comprises 17 residues. With 3 bases clipped from V and 1 base from J, the junction kept 9 bases outside the gene matches. The CDR3 protein is CASSHVGQGRSNTEAFF. CDR3 coding DNA: TGCGCCAGCAGCCACGTTGGACAGGGGAGGTCGAACACTGAAGCTTTCTTT.

V is TRBV13 and J is TRBJ2-1, with D tentatively TRBD1 (6 bases). Deletions cut 1 base from V and 6 bases from J, with 16 bases between. Germline CDR1 is PRHDT and CDR2 is FYEKMQ (reference sequence). The CDR3 loop spans 16 amino acids. The CDR3 protein is CASSLEAGAPRNEQFF. The CDR3 nucleotides are TGTGCCAGCAGCTTAGAAGCAGGGGCCCCGCGCAATGAGCAGTTCTTC.

CDR3 nucleotide sequence: TGCGCCAGCAGCCAAGATCCAGGCCAGGGGGCTTACAATGAGCAGTTCTTC. This gives the protein CASSQDPGQGAYNEQFF. This chain connects TRBV4-1 to TRBJ2-1; TRBD1 agrees at 8 bases. This CDR3 spans 17 amino acids. V was clipped by 0 bases and J by 4 bases; unmatched bases: 8. Per the germline V gene, CDR1 is MGHRA and CDR2 is YSYEKL.